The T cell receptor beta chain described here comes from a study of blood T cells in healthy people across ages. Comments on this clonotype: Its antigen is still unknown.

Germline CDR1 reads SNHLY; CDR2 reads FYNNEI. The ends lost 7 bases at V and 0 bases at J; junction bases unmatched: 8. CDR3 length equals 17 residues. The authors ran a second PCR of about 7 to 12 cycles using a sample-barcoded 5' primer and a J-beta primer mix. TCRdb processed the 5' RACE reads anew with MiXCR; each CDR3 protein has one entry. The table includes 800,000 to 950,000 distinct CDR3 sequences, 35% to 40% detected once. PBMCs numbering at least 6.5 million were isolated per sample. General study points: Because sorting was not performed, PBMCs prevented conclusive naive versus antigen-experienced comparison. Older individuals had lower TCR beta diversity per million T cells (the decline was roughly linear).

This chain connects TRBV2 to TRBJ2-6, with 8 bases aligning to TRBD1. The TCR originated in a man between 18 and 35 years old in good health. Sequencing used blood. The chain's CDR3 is CASTDRGYVSGANVLTF. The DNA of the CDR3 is TGTGCCAGCACAGACAGGGGTTATGTCTCTGGGGCCAACGTCCTGACTTTC. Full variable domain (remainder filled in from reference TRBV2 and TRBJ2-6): EPEVTQTPSHQVTQMGQEVILRCVPISNHLYFYWYRQILGQKVEFLVSFYNNEISEKSEIFDDQFSVERPDGSNFTLKIRSTKLEDSAMYFCASTDRGYVSGANVLTFGAGSRLTVL.